This passage covers 20 T cell receptor beta chains from one sample sequenced in a study of shared clonotypes between healthy human individuals. Naive CD8 populations comprised CD45RO-negative cells positively selected for CCR7, excluding terminally differentiated effector memory CD45RA+ cells. TCRdb's copy holds only in-frame clones and misses some; the assay was immunoSEQ multiplex PCR. Among a few hundred thousand clones, nearly 97% were seen once, and the ten largest hold less than 0.13%. Source material: naive CD8+ T cells sorted from blood. Source of these receptors: a woman younger than 45 in good health.

This chain joins TRBV7-9 and TRBJ2-1; 7 bases line up with TRBD1. V shed 0 bases, J shed 9 bases, and the junction held 17 bases outside the gene matches. The CDR3 has 18 amino acids. CDR1 SEHNR and CDR2 FQNEAQ come from the germline V gene (reference sequence). The CDR3 spells CASSLADLQGTSYGEQFF. For the CDR3, the DNA is TGTGCCAGCAGCTTAGCGGACCTACAGGGGACCAGCTACGGTGAGCAGTTCTTC.

The chain uses TRBV28 and TRBJ2-5, with D possibly matching TRBD2 (6 bases). Trimming cost V 1 base and J 7 bases, with 16 bases left between them. This CDR3 is 15 amino acids long. Looked up from germline, CDR1 is MDHEN and CDR2 is SYDVKM. The CDR3 nucleotides are TGTGCCAGCAGTTTATTGGGTCGGGCGGGATTGACCCAGTACTTC. As protein: CASSLLGRAGLTQYF.

This clone occurred once. The chain combines TRBV10-2 with TRBJ2-7, with a weak D call TRBD2 (5 bases). Germline values: CDR1 WSHSY, CDR2 SAAADI. Trimming took off 1 base at V and 0 bases at J, with 10 bases between the two ends. This CDR3 contains 15 residues. The CDR3 coding sequence is TGCGCCAGCAGTGAGTGGACTCGGAGCTCCTACGAGCAGTACTTC. Translation gives CASSEWTRSSYEQYF.

The chain couples TRBV28 to TRBJ1-1; D possibly corresponds to TRBD1 (5 bases). In germline, CDR1 is MDHEN, CDR2 SYDVKM. CDR3 length: 16 residues. Trimming took off 7 bases at V and 4 bases at J, with 22 bases between the two ends. CDR3: CASITEVGGLFTEAFF. The CDR3, as DNA: TGTGCCAGCATTACCGAGGTGGGGGGTCTGTTCACTGAAGCTTTCTTT.

The chain carries TRBV5-4 and TRBJ2-3, with D hard to call. Per germline, CDR1 SGHNT and CDR2 YYREEE (reference sequence). The CDR3 spans 13 residues. Trimming cost V 4 bases and J 2 bases, with 8 bases left between them. The CDR3 nucleotides are TGTGCCAGCAGCCCCACAAACACAGATACGCAGTATTTT. Its protein product is CASSPTNTDTQYF.

This chain joins TRBV7-8 and TRBJ2-2, with D tentatively TRBD2 (6 bases). V was pared by 3 bases and J by 4 bases, with 12 bases between. Germline V gene data show CDR1 as SGHVS and CDR2 as FQNEAQ. The CDR3 length is 15 residues. This CDR3 is CASSLWRGTTGELFF. In DNA form, the CDR3 reads TGTGCCAGCAGCTTGTGGCGGGGCACCACCGGGGAGCTGTTTTTT.

For the CDR3, the DNA is TGTGCCAGCAGGACAGGCACCGGGGAGCTGTTTTTT. Translated: CASRTGTGELFF. The V and J genes are TRBV5-6 and TRBJ2-2, with TRBD1 as a possible D gene (6 bases). This CDR3 is built from 12 residues. V lost 5 bases to trimming and J lost 4 bases, with 6 bases between them. Germline-derived CDR1 and CDR2 are SGHDT and YYEEEE.

The J gene is TRBJ2-5, the V gene TRBV25-1; D is undetermined. The DNA end is more similar to TRBJ2-7, so the J call may be wrong. This CDR3 has 14 residues. Germline CDR1 and CDR2: MGHDK and SYGVNS. The CDR3 DNA sequence: TGTGCCAGCAGTGAATATGGGGACTCCTACGAGCAGTACTTC. This codes for CASSEYGDSYEQYF.

The chain joins TRBV7-9 to TRBJ2-1; 8 nucleotides line up with TRBD1. Germline CDR1 is SEHNR and CDR2 is FQNEAQ (reference sequence). The length of the CDR3 is 15 residues. Trimming removed 5 bases from V and 2 bases from J; junction bases left unmatched: 5. The CDR3 nucleotides are TGTGCCAGCAGCGAAATACAGGGGGCCTACAATGAGCAGTTCTTC. Translation: CASSEIQGAYNEQFF.

This clone was recorded once. The chain couples TRBV5-6 to TRBJ2-3, with 9 bases aligning to TRBD1. Trimming took 9 bases from V and 7 from J; bases not matched to a gene: 12. The V gene's germline CDR1 is SGHDT and CDR2 YYEEEE. The CDR3 has 14 amino acids. The CDR3 DNA sequence: TGTGCCACCGCAGGCGGACAGGGGCATTATACGCAGTATTTT. Translation: CATAGGQGHYTQYF.

The chain links TRBV9 to TRBJ1-4; D is possibly TRBD1 (6 bases). The CDR3 runs 13 residues. The V end was cut by 3 bases, the J end by 10 bases, with 13 bases between. Germline V lookup: CDR1 SGDLS, CDR2 YYNGEE. The CDR3 bases are TGTGCCAGCAGCGCCACAGGGTCGGGAAAACTGTTTTTT. As protein: CASSATGSGKLFF. Full variable domain (remainder filled in from reference TRBV9 and TRBJ1-4): DSGVTQTPKHLITATGQRVTLRCSPRSGDLSVYWYQQSLDQGLQFLIQYYNGEERAKGNILERFSAQQFPDLHSELNLSSLELGDSALYFCASSATGSGKLFFGSGTQLSVL.

The chain combines TRBV27 with TRBJ2-2, with 7 nucleotides matching TRBD1. The V and J ends lost 2 bases and 5 bases, in that order; junction bases with no gene match: 5. The germline gives CDR1 MNHEY, CDR2 SMNVEV (reference sequence). The CDR3 sequence is 15 residues long. This CDR3 reads CASSLRQGRTGELFF. CDR3 coding DNA: TGTGCCAGCAGTTTACGACAGGGCCGGACCGGGGAGCTGTTTTTT.

This CDR3 reads CASLTTGLNYGYTF. The CDR3 nucleotides read TGTGCCAGCTTGACTACAGGGCTTAACTATGGCTACACCTTC. J is TRBJ1-2 and V is TRBV28, with D possibly being TRBD1 (6 bases). Germline CDR1 is MDHEN and CDR2 is SYDVKM. The CDR3 is 14 amino acids. The germline V and J ends were trimmed by 8 bases and 1 base, with 14 bases remaining between them.

This CDR3 reads CASSAQTPSTDTQYF. The CDR3 nucleotides read TGTGCCAGCAGTGCACAGACTCCTAGCACAGATACGCAGTATTTT. This chain joins TRBV27 and TRBJ2-3; unclear D gene. This CDR3 is 15 amino acids long. Germline V CDR1 and CDR2: MNHEY, SMNVEV (reference sequence). Deletions cut 5 bases from V and 0 bases from J, with 12 bases between.

The V gene is TRBV10-2, the J gene TRBJ1-5; unclear D gene. The germline V and J ends were trimmed by 0 bases and 1 base, with 4 bases remaining between them. The CDR3 contains 14 residues. Germline loops: CDR1 WSHSY, CDR2 SAAADI. The CDR3: CASSESDSNQPQHF. CDR3 DNA sequence: TGCGCCAGCAGTGAGTCGGACAGCAATCAGCCCCAGCATTTT.

A single count supports this clone. The chain has TRBV30 and TRBJ2-3; no clear D. Trimming pared 0 bases from V and 4 bases from J, leaving 14 bases between. Germline V gene lookup returns CDR1 GTSNPN and CDR2 SVGIG (reference sequence). CDR3 length: 15 amino acids. The CDR3 nucleotides are TGTGCCTGGAGTGTATTCGGCAATGACGCAGATACGCAGTATTTT. Translating it yields CAWSVFGNDADTQYF. Full variable domain (missing parts from reference TRBV30 and TRBJ2-3): SQTIHQWPATLVQPVGSPLSLECTVEGTSNPNLYWYRQAAGRGLQLLFYSVGIGQISSEVPQNLSASRPQDRQFILSSKKLLLSDSGFYLCAWSVFGNDADTQYFGPGTRLTVL.

The rearrangement joins TRBV6-1 to TRBJ2-3; no firm D call. Germline values: CDR1 MNHNS, CDR2 SASEGT. The CDR3 is 15 amino acids. V shed 2 bases and J shed 0 bases, with 9 bases lying between them. The CDR3 bases are TGTGCCAGCAGTGAATGGGCCACTAGCACAGATACGCAGTATTTT. This codes for CASSEWATSTDTQYF.

DNA for the CDR3: TGTGCCAGCAGCTACGGGGCGACCCAGTACTTC. This sequence encodes CASSYGATQYF. The chain carries TRBV5-4 and TRBJ2-5; D possibly uses TRBD1 or TRBD2 (5 bases each). V gave up 3 bases and J gave up 7 bases, with 7 bases separating them. CDR3 length equals 11 residues. From germline, CDR1 is SGHNT and CDR2 YYREEE (reference sequence).

CDR3 nucleotides: TGTGCCAGCAGTGGGGAAGGCACTGAAGCTTTCTTT. Translation: CASSGEGTEAFF. The chain couples TRBV14 to TRBJ1-1; no definite D call. This CDR3 region has 12 residues. The germline V gene has CDR1 SGHDN and CDR2 FVKESK. V was clipped by 6 bases and J by 4 bases, with 9 bases between them.

The chain joins TRBV7-2 to TRBJ1-2; 9 bases align to TRBD1. CDR3 length: 15 residues. Germline V gene sequence: CDR1 SGHTA, CDR2 FQGNSA. Trimming cost V 4 bases and J 8 bases; bases outside gene matches: 11. The CDR3 sequence: CASSYLQGAVRGYTF. CDR3 coding DNA: TGTGCCAGCAGCTATCTACAGGGGGCAGTAAGGGGCTACACCTTC.